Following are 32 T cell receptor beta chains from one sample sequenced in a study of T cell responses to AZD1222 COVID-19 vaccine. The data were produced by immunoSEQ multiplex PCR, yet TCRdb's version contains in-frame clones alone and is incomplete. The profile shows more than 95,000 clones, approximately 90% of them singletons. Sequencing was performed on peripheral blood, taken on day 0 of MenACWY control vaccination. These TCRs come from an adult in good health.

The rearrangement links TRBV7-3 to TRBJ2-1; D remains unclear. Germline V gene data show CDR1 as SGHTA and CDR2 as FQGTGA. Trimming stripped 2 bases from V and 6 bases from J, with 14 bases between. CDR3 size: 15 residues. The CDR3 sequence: CASSLGLVESNEQFF. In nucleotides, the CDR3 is TGTGCCAGCAGCTTAGGTCTAGTGGAGAGCAATGAGCAGTTCTTC.

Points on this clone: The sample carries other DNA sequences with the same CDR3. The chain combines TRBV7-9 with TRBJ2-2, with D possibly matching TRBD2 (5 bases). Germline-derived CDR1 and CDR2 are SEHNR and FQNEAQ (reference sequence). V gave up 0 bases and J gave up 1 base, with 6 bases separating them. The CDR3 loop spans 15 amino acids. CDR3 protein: CASSLAAVNTGELFF. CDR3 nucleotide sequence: TGTGCCAGCAGCTTAGCAGCGGTGAACACCGGGGAGCTGTTTTTT.

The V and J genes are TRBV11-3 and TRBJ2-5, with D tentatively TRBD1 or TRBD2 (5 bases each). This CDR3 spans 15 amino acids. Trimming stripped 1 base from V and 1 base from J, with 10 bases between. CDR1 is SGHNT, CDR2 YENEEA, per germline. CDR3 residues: CASSLVGGTQETQYF. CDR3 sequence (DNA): TGTGCCAGCAGCTTAGTTGGGGGTACCCAAGAGACCCAGTACTTC.

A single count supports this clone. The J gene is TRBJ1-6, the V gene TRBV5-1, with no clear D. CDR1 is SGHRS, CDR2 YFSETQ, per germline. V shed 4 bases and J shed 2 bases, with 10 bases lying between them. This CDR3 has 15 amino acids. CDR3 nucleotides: TGCGCCAGCAGCCCACGAGGTCCCTATAATTCACCCCTCCACTTT. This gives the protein CASSPRGPYNSPLHF. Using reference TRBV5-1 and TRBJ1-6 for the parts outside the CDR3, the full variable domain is KAGVTQTPRYLIKTRGQQVTLSCSPISGHRSVSWYQQTPGQGLQFLFEYFSETQRNKGNFPGRFSGRQFSNSRSEMNVSTLELGDSALYLCASSPRGPYNSPLHFGNGTRLTVT.

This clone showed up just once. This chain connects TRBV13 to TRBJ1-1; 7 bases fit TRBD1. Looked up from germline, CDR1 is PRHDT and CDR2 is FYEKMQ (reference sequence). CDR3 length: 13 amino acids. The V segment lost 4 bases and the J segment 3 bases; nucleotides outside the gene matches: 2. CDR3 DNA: TGTGCCAGCAGCTCAGGACAGGACACTGAAGCTTTCTTT. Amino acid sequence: CASSSGQDTEAFF.

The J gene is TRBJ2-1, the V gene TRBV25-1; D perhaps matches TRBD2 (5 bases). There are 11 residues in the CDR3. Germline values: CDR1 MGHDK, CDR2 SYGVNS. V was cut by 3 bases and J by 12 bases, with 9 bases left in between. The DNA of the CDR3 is TGTGCCAGCAGTGAGAGGGAGAGGCAGTTCTTC. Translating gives CASSERERQFF.

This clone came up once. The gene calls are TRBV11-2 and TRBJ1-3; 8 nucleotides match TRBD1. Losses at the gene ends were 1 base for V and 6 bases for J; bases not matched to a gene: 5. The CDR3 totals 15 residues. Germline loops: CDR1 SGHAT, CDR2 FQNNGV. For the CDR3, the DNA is TGTGCCAGCAGCTTAGTCTCAGGGGGCGAAAACACCATATATTTT. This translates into CASSLVSGGENTIYF. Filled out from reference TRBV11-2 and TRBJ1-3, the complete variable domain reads EAGVAQSPRYKIIEKRQSVAFWCNPISGHATLYWYQQILGQGPKLLIQFQNNGVVDDSQLPKDRFSAERLKGVDSTLKIQPAKLEDSAVYLCASSLVSGGENTIYFGEGSWLTVV.

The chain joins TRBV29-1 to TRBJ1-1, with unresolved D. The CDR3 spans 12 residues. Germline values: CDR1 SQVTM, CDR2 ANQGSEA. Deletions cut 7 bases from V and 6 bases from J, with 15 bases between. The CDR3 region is CSGTVVGPEAFF. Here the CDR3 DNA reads TGCAGCGGGACCGTCGTGGGCCCTGAAGCTTTCTTT.

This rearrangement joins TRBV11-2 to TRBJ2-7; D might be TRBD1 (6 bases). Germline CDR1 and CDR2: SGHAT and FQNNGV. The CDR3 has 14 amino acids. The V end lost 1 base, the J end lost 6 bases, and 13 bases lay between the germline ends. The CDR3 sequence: CASSLGGGSGEQYF. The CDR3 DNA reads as TGTGCCAGCAGCTTAGGTGGGGGCTCGGGCGAGCAGTACTTC.

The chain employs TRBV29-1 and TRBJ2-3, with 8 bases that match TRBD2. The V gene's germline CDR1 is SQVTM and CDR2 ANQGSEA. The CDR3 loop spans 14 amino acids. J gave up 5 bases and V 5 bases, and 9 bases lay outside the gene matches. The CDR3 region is CSVSLRLAGDTQYF. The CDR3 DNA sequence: TGCAGCGTTTCCTTAAGGCTAGCGGGAGATACGCAGTATTTT.

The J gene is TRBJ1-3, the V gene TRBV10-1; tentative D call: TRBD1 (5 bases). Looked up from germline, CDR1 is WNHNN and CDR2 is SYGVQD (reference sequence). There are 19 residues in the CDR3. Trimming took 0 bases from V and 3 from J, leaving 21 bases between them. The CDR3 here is CASSESSSPVGGVGNTIYF. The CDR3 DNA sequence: TGCGCCAGCAGTGAGTCGTCCTCGCCGGTGGGGGGGGTTGGAAACACCATATATTTT.

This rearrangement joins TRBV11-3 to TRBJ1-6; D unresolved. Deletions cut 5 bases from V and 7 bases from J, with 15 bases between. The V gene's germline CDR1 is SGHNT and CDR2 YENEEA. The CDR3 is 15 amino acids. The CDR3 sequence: CASSPPPAGNSPLHF. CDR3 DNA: TGTGCCAGCAGCCCCCCCCCGGCTGGAAATTCACCCCTCCACTTT. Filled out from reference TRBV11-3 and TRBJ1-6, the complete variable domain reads EAGVVQSPRYKIIEKKQPVAFWCNPISGHNTLYWYLQNLGQGPELLIRYENEEAVDDSQLPKDRFSAERLKGVDSTLKIQPAELGDSAVYLCASSPPPAGNSPLHFGNGTRLTVT.

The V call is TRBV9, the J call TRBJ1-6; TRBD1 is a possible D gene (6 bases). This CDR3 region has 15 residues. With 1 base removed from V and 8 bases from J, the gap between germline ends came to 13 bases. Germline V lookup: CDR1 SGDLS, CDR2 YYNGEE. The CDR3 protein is CASSVFGTSDSPLHF. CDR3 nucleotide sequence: TGTGCCAGCAGCGTATTTGGGACATCCGATTCACCCCTCCACTTT.

The CDR3 is CASSPNREGEQFF. In nucleotides, the CDR3 is TGTGCCAGCAGCCCGAACCGGGAGGGTGAGCAGTTCTTC. This chain uses TRBV11-3 with TRBJ2-1, with TRBD2 matching 8 bases. Germline V lookup: CDR1 SGHNT, CDR2 YENEEA. V was clipped by 5 bases and J by 9 bases; unmatched bases: 6. CDR3 size: 13 residues.

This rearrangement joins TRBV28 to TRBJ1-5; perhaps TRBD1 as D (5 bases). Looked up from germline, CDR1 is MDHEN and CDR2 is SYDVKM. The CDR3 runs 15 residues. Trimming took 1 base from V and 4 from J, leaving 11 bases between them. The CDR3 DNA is TGTGCCAGCAGTTTATCACTGGGACGGAATCAGCCCCAGCATTTT. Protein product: CASSLSLGRNQPQHF.

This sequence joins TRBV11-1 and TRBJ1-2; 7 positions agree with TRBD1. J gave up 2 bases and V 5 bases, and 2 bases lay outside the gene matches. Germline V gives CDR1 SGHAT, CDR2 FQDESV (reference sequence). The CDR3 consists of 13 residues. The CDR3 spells CASSVQGNYGYTF. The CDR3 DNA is TGTGCCAGCAGCGTACAGGGGAACTATGGCTACACCTTC.

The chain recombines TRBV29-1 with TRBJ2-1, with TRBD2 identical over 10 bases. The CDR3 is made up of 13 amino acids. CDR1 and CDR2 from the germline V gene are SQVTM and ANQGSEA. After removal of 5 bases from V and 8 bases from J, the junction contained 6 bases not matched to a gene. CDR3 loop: CSVRPSGSYEQFF. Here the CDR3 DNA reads TGCAGCGTTCGGCCTAGCGGGAGCTATGAGCAGTTCTTC.

CDR3 bases: TGTGCCAGTATCACCCGGGGACTAGCGGGATGGCTCTCCTACGAGCAGTACTTC. Translation: CASITRGLAGWLSYEQYF. The rearrangement links TRBV21-1 to TRBJ2-7; the table's D call TRBD2 went unverified against the DNA. TRBV21-1 is noted as a pseudogene. The CDR3 extends over 18 amino acids.

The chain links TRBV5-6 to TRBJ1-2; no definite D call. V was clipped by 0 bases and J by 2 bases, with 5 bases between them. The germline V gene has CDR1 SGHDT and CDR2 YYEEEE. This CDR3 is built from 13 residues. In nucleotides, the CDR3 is TGTGCCAGCAGCTTGGACAGAAACTATGGCTACACCTTC. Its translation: CASSLDRNYGYTF. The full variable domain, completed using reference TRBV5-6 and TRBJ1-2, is DAGVTQSPTHLIKTRGQQVTLRCSPKSGHDTVSWYQQALGQGPQFIFQYYEEEERQRGNFPDRFSGHQFPNYSSELNVNALLLGDSALYLCASSLDRNYGYTFGSGTRLTVV.

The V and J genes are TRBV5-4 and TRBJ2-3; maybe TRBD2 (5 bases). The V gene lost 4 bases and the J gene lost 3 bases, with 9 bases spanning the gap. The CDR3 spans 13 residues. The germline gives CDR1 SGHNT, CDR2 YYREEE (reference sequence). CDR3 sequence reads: CASSPGSTDTQYF. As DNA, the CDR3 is TGTGCCAGCAGCCCGGGATCTACAGATACGCAGTATTTT.

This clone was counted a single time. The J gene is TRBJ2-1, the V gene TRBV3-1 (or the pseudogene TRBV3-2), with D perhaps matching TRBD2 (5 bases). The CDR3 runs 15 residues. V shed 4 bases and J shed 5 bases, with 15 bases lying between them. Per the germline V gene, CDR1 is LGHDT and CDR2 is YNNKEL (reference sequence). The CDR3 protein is CASSPRAEMNNEQFF. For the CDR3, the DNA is TGTGCCAGCAGCCCGAGGGCTGAGATGAACAATGAGCAGTTCTTC.

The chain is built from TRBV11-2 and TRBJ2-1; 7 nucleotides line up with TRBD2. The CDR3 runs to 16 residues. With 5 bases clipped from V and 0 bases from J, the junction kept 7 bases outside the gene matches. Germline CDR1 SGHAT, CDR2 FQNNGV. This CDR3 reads CASSLTGLLSYNEQFF. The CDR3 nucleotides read TGTGCCAGCAGCCTCACGGGACTACTCTCCTACAATGAGCAGTTCTTC.

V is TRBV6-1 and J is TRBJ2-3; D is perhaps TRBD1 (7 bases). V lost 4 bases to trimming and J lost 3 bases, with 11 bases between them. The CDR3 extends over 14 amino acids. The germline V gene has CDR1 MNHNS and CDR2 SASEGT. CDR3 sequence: CASSGGDSTDTQYF. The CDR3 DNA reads TGTGCCAGCAGTGGGGGGGACAGTACAGATACGCAGTATTTT.

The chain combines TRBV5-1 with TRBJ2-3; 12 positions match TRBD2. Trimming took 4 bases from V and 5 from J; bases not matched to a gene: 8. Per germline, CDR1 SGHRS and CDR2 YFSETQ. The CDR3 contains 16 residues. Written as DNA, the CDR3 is TGCGCCAGCAGCATGACTAGCGGGAGCCGCCTAGATACGCAGTATTTT. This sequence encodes CASSMTSGSRLDTQYF.

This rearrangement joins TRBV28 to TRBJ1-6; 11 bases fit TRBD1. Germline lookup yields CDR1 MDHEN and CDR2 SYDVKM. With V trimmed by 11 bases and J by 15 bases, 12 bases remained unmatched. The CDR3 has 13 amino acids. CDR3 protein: CAGQGASPGGLHF. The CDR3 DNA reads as TGTGCCGGACAGGGGGCCTCCCCGGGGGGCCTCCACTTT.

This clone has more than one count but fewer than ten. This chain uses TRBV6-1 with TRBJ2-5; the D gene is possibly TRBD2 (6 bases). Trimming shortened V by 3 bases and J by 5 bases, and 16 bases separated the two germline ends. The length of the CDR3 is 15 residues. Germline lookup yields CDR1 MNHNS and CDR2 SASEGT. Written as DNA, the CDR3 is TGTGCCAGCAGTGAGGAACCCGGGACTCCCGAGACCCAGTACTTC. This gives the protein CASSEEPGTPETQYF.

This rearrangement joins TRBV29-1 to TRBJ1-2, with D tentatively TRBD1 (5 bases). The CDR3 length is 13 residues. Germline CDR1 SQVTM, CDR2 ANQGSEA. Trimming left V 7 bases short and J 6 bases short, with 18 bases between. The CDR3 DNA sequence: TGCAGCGGATTGGACGGGGGGACGGATGGCTACACCTTC. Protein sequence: CSGLDGGTDGYTF.

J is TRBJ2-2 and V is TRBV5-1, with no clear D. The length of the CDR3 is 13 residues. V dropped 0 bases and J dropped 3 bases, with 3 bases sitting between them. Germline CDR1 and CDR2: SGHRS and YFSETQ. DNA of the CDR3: TGCGCCAGCAGCTTGGTGGACACCGGGGAGCTGTTTTTT. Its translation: CASSLVDTGELFF.

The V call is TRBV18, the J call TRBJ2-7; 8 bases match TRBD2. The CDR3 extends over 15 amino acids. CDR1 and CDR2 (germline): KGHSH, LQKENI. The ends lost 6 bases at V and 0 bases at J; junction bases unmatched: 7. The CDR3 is CASSPPSGSSYEQYF. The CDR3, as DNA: TGTGCCAGCTCGCCCCCTAGCGGGTCCTCCTACGAGCAGTACTTC. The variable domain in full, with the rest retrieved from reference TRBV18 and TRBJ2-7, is NAGVMQNPRHLVRRRGQEARLRCSPMKGHSHVYWYRQLPEEGLKFMVYLQKENIIDESGMPKERFSAEFPKEGPSILRIQQVVRGDSAAYFCASSPPSGSSYEQYFGPGTRLTVT.

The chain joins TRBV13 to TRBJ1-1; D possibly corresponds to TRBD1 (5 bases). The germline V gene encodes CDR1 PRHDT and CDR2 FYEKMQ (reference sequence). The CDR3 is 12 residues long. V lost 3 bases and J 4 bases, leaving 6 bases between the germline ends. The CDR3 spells CASSLRGTEAFF. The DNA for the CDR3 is TGTGCCAGCAGCTTGAGGGGCACTGAAGCTTTCTTT. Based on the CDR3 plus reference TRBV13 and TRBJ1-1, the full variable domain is AAGVIQSPRHLIKEKRETATLKCYPIPRHDTVYWYQQGPGQDPQFLISFYEKMQSDKGSIPDRFSAQQFSDYHSELNMSSLELGDSALYFCASSLRGTEAFFGQGTRLTVV.

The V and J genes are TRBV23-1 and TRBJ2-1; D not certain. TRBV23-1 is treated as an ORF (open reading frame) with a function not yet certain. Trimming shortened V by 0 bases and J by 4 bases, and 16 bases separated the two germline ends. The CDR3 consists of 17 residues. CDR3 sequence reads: CASSQSNESTPYNEQFF. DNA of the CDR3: TGCGCCAGCAGTCAATCCAATGAGTCTACCCCTTACAATGAGCAGTTCTTC.

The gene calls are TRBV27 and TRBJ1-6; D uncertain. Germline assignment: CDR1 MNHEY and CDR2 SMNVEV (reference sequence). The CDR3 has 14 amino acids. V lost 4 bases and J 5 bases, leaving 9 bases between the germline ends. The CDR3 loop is CASSSRADNSPLHF. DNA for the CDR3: TGTGCCAGCAGTTCGAGGGCTGATAATTCACCCCTCCACTTT.